A selection of T cell receptor beta chains follows, all from one sample in a study of T cell responses to AZD1222 COVID-19 vaccine. The protocol was immunoSEQ multiplex PCR, while the TCRdb copy is restricted to in-frame clones and leaves out a portion. This repertoire shows tens of thousands of clones, roughly 90% found once; its top ten account for roughly a fifth. Specimen: peripheral blood, collected on day 0 of AZD1222 vaccination. The receptors were gathered from an adult in good health. Both conserved end residues are part of each CDR3. A D gene is named only where the DNA matches it firmly. Clone size is not always given. Where it is, it says once, few, many or a class for expanded clones.

TRBJ2-3	TRBV4-1	.	TRBD1	CASSQLGQGGDTQYF	TGCGCCAGCAGCCAACTGGGACAGGGAGGCGATACGCAGTATTTT
TRBJ2-7	TRBV9	.	TRBD1	CASSVVGDSTYEQYF	TGTGCCAGCAGCGTAGTAGGGGACAGTACCTACGAGCAGTACTTC
TRBJ1-5	TRBV9	.	TRBD1	CASSVGTGNQPQHF	TGTGCCAGCAGCGTGGGGACAGGCAATCAGCCCCAGCATTTT
TRBJ2-5	TRBV15	few	TRBD1	CATSRDLGQGETQYF	TGTGCCACCAGCAGAGATTTGGGACAGGGTGAGACCCAGTACTTC
TRBJ2-3	TRBV9	.	.	CASSLTPLAPTDTQYF	TGTGCCAGCAGCCTTACCCCCCTAGCCCCCACAGATACGCAGTATTTT
TRBJ1-5	TRBV19	.	.	CASWDGPGPQHF	TGTGCCAGTTGGGACGGGCCTGGGCCCCAGCATTTT
TRBJ2-7	TRBV7-3	.	.	CASSVSGGREYEQYF	TGTGCCAGCAGCGTCTCTGGGGGGCGGGAGTACGAGCAGTACTTC
TRBJ1-2	TRBV12-3/TRBV12-4	once	.	CASPPPGYYGYTF	TGTGCCAGCCCCCCCCCGGGCTATTATGGCTACACCTTC
TRBJ1-3	TRBV23-1	.	TRBD1	CASSHPTGTGNTIYF	TGCGCCAGCAGTCATCCGACAGGGACCGGAAACACCATATATTTT
TRBJ1-2	TRBV5-1	.	TRBD1	CASRIAGTGAFRVYGYTF	TGCGCCAGCAGAATCGCCGGGACAGGGGCATTCCGGGTCTATGGCTACACCTTC
TRBJ2-2	TRBV7-6	.	.	CASSPGGGHTGELFF	TGTGCCAGCAGCCCAGGAGGGGGGCACACCGGGGAGCTGTTTTTT
TRBJ2-4	TRBV7-2	.	.	CASSYSGLAKNIQYF	TGTGCCAGCAGCTATTCGGGACTAGCCAAAAACATTCAGTACTTC
TRBJ1-4	TRBV10-3	.	TRBD1	CAIRGDRGEKLFF	TGTGCCATCAGGGGGGACAGGGGAGAAAAACTGTTTTTT
TRBJ1-6	TRBV3-1/TRBV3-2	.	.	CASSQDLSTYNSPLHF	TGTGCCAGCAGCCAAGATCTATCGACTTATAATTCACCCCTCCACTTT
TRBJ2-1	TRBV7-3	.	TRBD2	CASSSTSGAYNEQFF	TGTGCCAGCAGCTCGACTAGCGGGGCCTACAATGAGCAGTTCTTC
TRBJ2-7	TRBV6-5	.	TRBD1	CASSHDRATYEQYF	TGTGCCAGCAGTCATGACAGGGCTACTTACGAGCAGTACTTC
TRBJ1-6	TRBV5-1	few	TRBD1	CASSRGQGIGSPLHF	TGCGCCAGCAGCCGGGGACAGGGGATCGGGTCACCCCTCCACTTT
TRBJ1-1	TRBV7-2	.	TRBD1	CASSLDGQGVAFF	TGTGCCAGCAGCTTGGACGGACAGGGGGTAGCTTTCTTT
TRBJ1-5	TRBV2	.	.	CASSVGMGNQPQHF	TGTGCCAGCAGTGTCGGGATGGGCAATCAGCCCCAGCATTTT
TRBJ2-1	TRBV2	.	TRBD1	CASSEGQGVVRVNEQFF	TGTGCCAGCAGTGAAGGACAGGGAGTAGTACGGGTCAATGAGCAGTTCTTC
TRBJ2-7	TRBV5-4	.	TRBD1	CASSQGQGEVYEQYF	TGTGCCAGCAGCCAGGGACAGGGCGAGGTCTACGAGCAGTACTTC
TRBJ1-1	TRBV19	.	.	CASSLRGSTEAFF	TGTGCCAGTAGTCTCAGGGGTAGCACTGAAGCTTTCTTT
TRBJ1-1	TRBV18	.	.	CASSPPRRGNTEAFF	TGTGCCAGCTCACCACCGAGGAGAGGGAACACTGAAGCTTTCTTT
TRBJ1-2	TRBV7-9	.	TRBD1	CASSLAGTGLGYTF	TGTGCCAGCAGCTTAGCCGGGACAGGGCTAGGCTACACCTTC
TRBJ2-1	TRBV18	.	.	CASSPDPMDEQFF	TGTGCCAGCTCGCCGGACCCCATGGATGAGCAGTTCTTC
TRBJ1-1	TRBV5-1	few	.	CASSLERMNTEAFF	TGCGCCAGCAGCTTGGAACGGATGAACACTGAAGCTTTCTTT
TRBJ2-3	TRBV7-4	.	.	CASSYQRLRPDTQYF	TGTGCCAGCAGCTACCAGAGACTTCGTCCAGATACGCAGTATTTT
TRBJ2-7	TRBV27	once	TRBD1	CASSTDRAYEQYF	TGTGCCAGCAGCACCGACAGGGCCTACGAGCAGTACTTC
TRBJ1-4	TRBV6-6	.	.	CASSYVGTNEKLFF	TGTGCCAGCAGTTACGTGGGGACTAATGAAAAACTGTTTTTT
TRBJ1-1	TRBV6-5	.	.	CATYTEHSEAFF	TGTGCCACCTACACGGAACACTCTGAAGCTTTCTTT
TRBJ2-1	TRBV7-9	once	TRBD1	CAGTQGPRNEQFF	TGTGCCGGGACACAGGGGCCTCGGAATGAGCAGTTCTTC
TRBJ1-5	TRBV28	once	.	CASTLGPYQPQHF	TGTGCCAGCACCTTGGGCCCCTATCAGCCCCAGCATTTT
TRBJ2-1	TRBV28	.	TRBD1	CASSMTGDNEQFF	TGTGCCAGCAGTATGACAGGGGACAATGAGCAGTTCTTC
TRBJ1-2	TRBV28	.	.	CASSSAGTSNYGYTF	TGTGCCAGCAGTTCTGCTGGGACGTCTAACTATGGCTACACCTTC
TRBJ2-1	TRBV7-3	.	.	CASSSYNAHYNEQFF	TGTGCCAGCAGCTCCTATAACGCCCACTACAATGAGCAGTTCTTC
TRBJ1-6	TRBV18	.	.	CASSYNRATNSPLHF	TGTGCCAGCTCTTACAACCGGGCCACAAATTCACCCCTCCACTTT
TRBJ2-2	TRBV7-9	.	.	CASSLLQSNTGELFF	TGTGCCAGCAGCTTACTACAATCGAACACCGGGGAGCTGTTTTTT
TRBJ1-2	TRBV19	.	.	CASSLTPGMQYGYTF	TGTGCCAGTAGTCTGACGCCCGGGATGCAATATGGCTACACCTTC
TRBJ2-7	TRBV18	.	TRBD2	CASSPLAGGRGHEQYF	TGTGCCAGCTCACCACTAGCGGGAGGAAGGGGACACGAGCAGTACTTC
TRBJ1-5	TRBV4-1	.	TRBD1	CASSRLMTGLGNQPQHF	TGCGCCAGCAGCCGACTAATGACAGGGTTGGGCAATCAGCCCCAGCATTTT
TRBJ2-3	TRBV7-2	.	TRBD2	CASSLAERGGLDTQYF	TGTGCCAGCAGCTTAGCGGAGCGGGGGGGCTTAGATACGCAGTATTTT
TRBJ1-2	TRBV11-2	.	TRBD1	CASSFGQGPNYGYTF	TGTGCCAGCAGCTTTGGACAGGGACCTAACTATGGCTACACCTTC
TRBJ2-7	TRBV6-6	.	.	CASGGGFYEQYF	TGTGCCAGCGGGGGCGGATTCTACGAGCAGTACTTC
TRBJ1-3	TRBV7-2	.	TRBD1	CASSPTGGNTIYF	TGTGCCAGCAGCCCTACAGGGGGGAACACCATATATTTT
TRBJ2-3	TRBV28	.	TRBD2	CASSPLQTSGSLDTQYF	TGTGCCAGCAGTCCCCTCCAAACTAGCGGGAGTCTAGATACGCAGTATTTT
TRBJ2-7	TRBV4-2	.	TRBD1	CASSQVGGQGEQYF	TGTGCCAGCAGCCAAGTGGGGGGACAGGGGGAGCAGTACTTC
TRBJ2-6	TRBV19	once	TRBD1	CASGGQLTGANVLTF	TGTGCCAGTGGGGGACAGCTAACTGGGGCCAACGTCCTGACTTTC
TRBJ2-5	TRBV10-3	.	.	CAISGTQETQYF	TGTGCCATCAGTGGGACACAAGAGACCCAGTACTTC
TRBJ1-1	TRBV9	.	TRBD1	CASSVRDRGVGTEAFF	TGTGCCAGCAGCGTCCGGGACAGGGGTGTTGGGACTGAAGCTTTCTTT
TRBJ1-1	TRBV10-2	.	.	CASGDTTNTEAFF	TGCGCCAGCGGGGACACAACGAACACTGAAGCTTTCTTT
TRBJ2-1	TRBV9	once	.	CASKGVGEQFF	TGTGCCAGCAAAGGGGTGGGTGAGCAGTTCTTC
TRBJ1-5	TRBV5-6	.	.	CASSLGEQPQHF	TGTGCCAGCAGCTTGGGGGAGCAGCCCCAGCATTTT
TRBJ2-3	TRBV28	.	.	CASSLGTAFSTDTQYF	TGTGCCAGCAGTTTAGGGACCGCCTTTAGCACAGATACGCAGTATTTT
TRBJ2-7	TRBV7-2	.	.	CASSFGRRSYEQYF	TGTGCCAGCAGCTTCGGCAGGCGCTCCTACGAGCAGTACTTC
TRBJ2-2	TRBV3-1/TRBV3-2	.	.	CASSQDTGELFF	TGTGCCAGCAGCCAGGACACCGGGGAGCTGTTTTTT